This record looks at one T cell receptor beta chain sequence and its context. The data originate from a study of cytotoxic CD8 clonotypes in ibrutinib-treated CLL. Germline V CDR1 and CDR2: SQVTM, ANQGSEA. Trimming removed 0 bases at V and 4 bases at J, with 9 bases between. The CDR3 sequence is 13 residues long. Some clones are missing from TCRdb's copy, which holds only in-frame ones; the method was immunoSEQ multiplex PCR. The sample includes roughly 180,000 clones, roughly 80% of them seen just once. The chain employs TRBV29-1 and TRBJ1-2; no firm D call. This receptor was taken from a human donor with chronic lymphocytic leukemia. The sequencing used PBMCs, collected after 24 months of ibrutinib treatment. The chain's CDR3 is CSVEDPASYGYTF. CDR3 in DNA: TGCAGCGTTGAAGACCCCGCCAGCTATGGCTACACCTTC.